This TCR beta chain originates from a study of cytomegalovirus exposure and HLA in healthy donors. Whole-study findings and limits: An analysis was carried out at a later point. It showed that HLA-associated TCR beta chains were more clonally expanded than equally common non-associated chains.

60 Vbeta and 13 Jbeta primers were used in PCR. Profiled with immunoSEQ multiplex PCR; TCRdb holds only in-frame clones, not every one. The table records about 84,000 clones, 63% of them present only once. A note on this clone: Its antigen is not known.

CDR1 MNHEY and CDR2 SMNVEV come from the germline V gene (reference sequence). Deletions cut 6 bases from V and 2 bases from J, with 17 bases between. CDR3 length equals 15 residues. Source material: PBMCs. The chain has TRBV27 and TRBJ2-7; tentatively, D is TRBD1 (5 bases). This TCR was recovered from a woman in her 40s in good health and CMV-seropositive. For the CDR3, the DNA is TGTGCCAGCAGCCCCTATGACAGCGCAACCTACGAGCAGTACTTC. This codes for CASSPYDSATYEQYF.